The source of this T cell receptor (beta chain) is a study of blood T cells in healthy people across ages. Germline CDR1 reads MDHEN; CDR2 reads SYDVKM. The CDR3 totals 16 residues. Germline trimming cut 4 bases from V and 4 bases from J; bases unmatched to any gene: 11. Regarding the study as a whole: Researchers deemed the diversity estimates from one million T cells underestimates. Reliance upon unsorted PBMCs precluded definitive naive versus antigen-experienced comparison. While age rose, TCR beta diversity per million T cells dropped in a roughly linear way.

With a J-beta primer mix and a sample-barcoded 5' primer, a second PCR ran about 7 to 12 cycles. The authors tagged each cDNA molecule using a template-switch adaptor with 12 random nucleotides. TCRdb passed the 5' RACE reads through MiXCR, listing each CDR3 protein once. The sample carries 1.4 million or so distinct CDR3 sequences, approximately 42% recorded once. This clonotype was detected a few times. Its target is unknown. Sequenced: blood. This clonotype originated in a woman aged 18-29 years in good health. The J gene is TRBJ2-3, the V gene TRBV28; 7 nucleotides align to TRBD1. For the CDR3, the DNA is TGTGCCAGCAGTTCTCTGACAGGGTCGGTTCCAGATACGCAGTATTTT. Its protein is CASSSLTGSVPDTQYF.